This T cell receptor beta chain was found in a study of blood T cell repertoires in COVID-19. This clone is a singleton in its sample. This CDR3 region has 15 residues. Germline V gives CDR1 SEHNR, CDR2 FQNEAQ (reference sequence). V gave up 4 bases and J gave up 4 bases; unmatched junction bases: 4. Using immunoSEQ multiplex PCR, the repertoire was profiled, and TCRdb retains in-frame clones only, with some absent. The sample includes some 220,000 clones, 85% seen only once; the top ten take more than 2%. The chain couples TRBV7-9 to TRBJ1-3, with 10 bases aligning to TRBD1. Sample: peripheral blood. The sequence was obtained from a woman between 65 and 79 years old with COVID-19, enrolled during active disease. Here the CDR3 reads CASSSRQGAGNTIYF. The CDR3 DNA is TGTGCCAGCAGCTCACGACAGGGGGCAGGAAACACCATATATTTT.